The 27 T cell receptor beta chains below come from one sample, sequenced in a study of control samples from healthy donors and cancer patients. The method was immunoSEQ multiplex PCR; TCRdb's version includes in-frame clones alone and lacks a portion of them. The sample carries roughly 130,000 clones, 85% to 95% recorded once. The material sequenced was blood. These receptors all stem from a man aged 25-45 years in good health.

V usage is TRBV2 and J usage is TRBJ1-5; D is uncertain. The germline gives CDR1 SNHLY, CDR2 FYNNEI. Trimming stripped 7 bases from V and 3 bases from J, with 10 bases between. This CDR3 comprises 13 residues. The CDR3 coding sequence is TGTGCCAGCACCGGGCAGACCAATCAGCCCCAGCATTTT. Protein: CASTGQTNQPQHF.

This clone was seen more than once but under ten times. The chain uses TRBV4-1 and TRBJ1-6; 8 nucleotides agree with TRBD1. CDR1 is MGHRA, CDR2 YSYEKL, per germline. The CDR3 length is 15 residues. Trimming removed 3 bases from V and 9 bases from J; junction bases left unmatched: 7. CDR3 residues: CASSHGQGIGSPLHF. The CDR3 DNA follows: TGCGCCAGCAGCCATGGACAGGGAATAGGTTCACCCCTCCACTTT.

The CDR3 region is CASSLRGGREQFF. CDR3 nucleotides: TGTGCCAGCAGCCTCAGGGGGGGTAGAGAGCAGTTCTTC. This chain connects TRBV14 to TRBJ2-1; D possibly matches TRBD1 or TRBD2 (7 bases each). The CDR3 sequence is 13 residues long. Germline V CDR1 and CDR2: SGHDN, FVKESK. Deletions cut 4 bases from V and 10 bases from J, with 14 bases between.

V and J are TRBV5-1 and TRBJ2-7; D possibly corresponds to TRBD2 (5 bases). The CDR3 has 13 residues. Germline values: CDR1 SGHRS, CDR2 YFSETQ. Trimming left V 1 base short and J 5 bases short, with 10 bases between. CDR3 sequence reads: CASSLSGSNEQYF. The CDR3 DNA follows: TGCGCCAGCAGCTTGTCGGGGTCGAACGAGCAGTACTTC.

This clone is a singleton in its sample. This rearrangement joins TRBV27 to TRBJ2-3; 8 bases are a match to TRBD2. With V trimmed by 2 bases and J by 2 bases, 3 bases remained unmatched. CDR1 MNHEY and CDR2 SMNVEV come from the germline V gene (reference sequence). This CDR3 is built from 15 residues. CDR3 coding DNA: TGTGCCAGCAGTTTACTACTAGCGGACACAGATACGCAGTATTTT. Encoded protein: CASSLLLADTDTQYF.

Here the CDR3 DNA reads TGTGCCAGCAGTTTACTTTCTAGCAATCAGCCCCAGCATTTT. Translating gives CASSLLSSNQPQHF. The chain has TRBV28 and TRBJ1-5; D not certain. The CDR3 loop spans 14 amino acids. The V end was cut by 2 bases, the J end by 0 bases, with 5 bases between. Germline V gene sequence: CDR1 MDHEN, CDR2 SYDVKM. Full variable domain (rest looked up from reference TRBV28 and TRBJ1-5): DVKVTQSSRYLVKRTGEKVFLECVQDMDHENMFWYRQDPGLGLRLIYFSYDVKMKEKGDIPEGYSVSREKKERFSLILESASTNQTSMYLCASSLLSSNQPQHFGDGTRLSIL.

The rearrangement links TRBV19 to TRBJ1-2, with D unclear. The V end was cut by 5 bases, the J end by 3 bases, with 10 bases between. CDR1 and CDR2 from the germline V gene are LNHDA and SQIVND (reference sequence). CDR3 length equals 13 residues. The CDR3 nucleotides read TGTGCCAGTAGTCGGGAGCGATACTATGGCTACACCTTC. Translation gives CASSRERYYGYTF.

This rearrangement joins TRBV27 to TRBJ2-5; 8 nucleotides align to TRBD1. This CDR3 region has 13 residues. Germline V gives CDR1 MNHEY, CDR2 SMNVEV (reference sequence). J gave up 6 bases and V 7 bases, and 7 bases lay outside the gene matches. CDR3 DNA: TGTGCCAGCACTAAGACAGGGGCTCAGACCCAGTACTTC. Amino acid sequence: CASTKTGAQTQYF.

This clone was found once. The chain recombines TRBV12-5 with TRBJ1-5; tentatively, D is TRBD1 (5 bases). The length of the CDR3 is 17 residues. Germline V gene lookup returns CDR1 LGHNT and CDR2 FRNRAP. V lost 1 base and J lost 5, with 18 bases in between. CDR3 in DNA: TGTGCTAGTGGTTTGGGGTCTAACGGGCCCAGGGATCAGCCCCAGCATTTT. Residues: CASGLGSNGPRDQPQHF.

The V gene is TRBV30, the J gene TRBJ1-5; possible D gene TRBD1, 5 bases. The germline V gene encodes CDR1 GTSNPN and CDR2 SVGIG (reference sequence). Trimming cost V 5 bases and J 3 bases, with 11 bases left between them. The CDR3 has 13 residues. The CDR3 loop is CAWGRATNQPQHF. DNA for the CDR3: TGTGCCTGGGGCAGGGCAACCAATCAGCCCCAGCATTTT. The whole variable domain, filled in from reference TRBV30 and TRBJ1-5, reads SQTIHQWPATLVQPVGSPLSLECTVEGTSNPNLYWYRQAAGRGLQLLFYSVGIGQISSEVPQNLSASRPQDRQFILSSKKLLLSDSGFYLCAWGRATNQPQHFGDGTRLSIL.

This clone was counted a few times. The chain joins TRBV28 to TRBJ1-6; 7 bases map to TRBD1. V lost 3 bases and J lost 9; bases outside the gene matches: 5. The CDR3 runs to 14 residues. The V gene's germline CDR1 is MDHEN and CDR2 SYDVKM. CDR3 in amino acids: CASSFEGASSPLHF. Written as DNA, the CDR3 is TGTGCCAGCAGTTTTGAGGGGGCCAGTTCACCCCTCCACTTT. Supplemented by reference TRBV28 and TRBJ1-6, the full variable domain reads DVKVTQSSRYLVKRTGEKVFLECVQDMDHENMFWYRQDPGLGLRLIYFSYDVKMKEKGDIPEGYSVSREKKERFSLILESASTNQTSMYLCASSFEGASSPLHFGNGTRLTVT.

The genes are TRBV27 and TRBJ2-5; 7 bases agree with TRBD1. The CDR3 has 16 residues. Losses at the gene ends were 10 bases for V and 4 bases for J; bases not matched to a gene: 18. Germline values: CDR1 MNHEY, CDR2 SMNVEV (reference sequence). The CDR3 region is CATQQATPGGRETQYF. In DNA form, the CDR3 reads TGTGCCACGCAGCAGGCGACGCCAGGGGGTCGAGAGACCCAGTACTTC.

The V and J genes are TRBV4-1 and TRBJ2-7, with a weak D call TRBD2 (6 bases). Trimming left V 4 bases short and J 3 bases short, with 16 bases between. The CDR3 sequence is 15 residues long. Germline CDR1 reads MGHRA; CDR2 reads YSYEKL. The CDR3 DNA is TGCGCCAGCAGCCGAGGCGGCGGAGGGCGCTACGAGCAGTACTTC. This codes for CASSRGGGGRYEQYF.

This chain uses TRBV7-9 with TRBJ1-4, with D unclear. Germline loops: CDR1 SEHNR, CDR2 FQNEAQ (reference sequence). The CDR3 loop spans 15 amino acids. The ends were cut back, 5 bases at V and 8 bases at J, with 18 bases in the middle. CDR3 in amino acids: CASSAEGYRREKLFF. CDR3 bases: TGTGCCAGCAGCGCCGAGGGTTACCGAAGGGAAAAACTGTTTTTT.

The chain links TRBV7-2 to TRBJ2-7, with 8 bases identical to TRBD1. CDR1 and CDR2 from the germline V gene are SGHTA and FQGNSA. This CDR3 spans 15 amino acids. V trimming: 7 bases; J trimming: 3 bases; junction bases outside the gene matches: 11. The CDR3 DNA reads as TGTGCCAGCACCTCCCATGGGACAGGAGACTACGAGCAGTACTTC. Amino acid sequence: CASTSHGTGDYEQYF.

The V call is TRBV19, the J call TRBJ1-1, with unresolved D. This CDR3 is built from 13 residues. With 3 bases removed from V and 0 bases from J, the gap between germline ends came to 5 bases. Germline CDR1 is LNHDA and CDR2 is SQIVND (reference sequence). The CDR3 sequence is CASSIQLNTEAFF. CDR3 nucleotide sequence: TGTGCCAGTAGTATCCAGCTGAACACTGAAGCTTTCTTT.

The chain carries TRBV11-2 and TRBJ2-7; TRBD1 agrees at 9 bases. The CDR3 extends over 14 amino acids. The V gene's germline CDR1 is SGHAT and CDR2 FQNNGV. The ends lost 4 bases at V and 4 bases at J; junction bases unmatched: 5. CDR3 DNA sequence: TGTGCCAGCAGCTCCGGGACAGGGAAGTACGAGCAGTACTTC. It is translated as CASSSGTGKYEQYF.

The chain is built from TRBV7-3 and TRBJ2-3; TRBD2 matches 8 bases. Per germline, CDR1 SGHTA and CDR2 FQGTGA. There are 15 residues in the CDR3. V was pared by 5 bases and J by 0 bases, with 4 bases of the junction left unmatched. The CDR3 here is CASSHQRGSTDTQYF. CDR3 nucleotide sequence: TGTGCCAGCAGCCACCAGCGGGGGAGCACAGATACGCAGTATTTT.

The gene calls are TRBV7-9 and TRBJ2-1, with 12 bases aligning to TRBD2. Trimming took 3 bases from V and 9 from J; bases not matched to a gene: 12. Per germline, CDR1 SEHNR and CDR2 FQNEAQ (reference sequence). The CDR3 runs 17 residues. CDR3 loop: CASSFISSGGAGSEQFF. CDR3 in DNA: TGTGCCAGCAGCTTCATCTCTAGCGGGGGGGCCGGTAGTGAGCAGTTCTTC.

The rearrangement uses TRBV6-5 and TRBJ1-3, with 12 bases identical to TRBD1. Germline V gene sequence: CDR1 MNHEY, CDR2 SVGAGI. The CDR3 contains 15 residues. Losses at the gene ends were 6 bases for V and 4 bases for J; bases not matched to a gene: 4. The CDR3 bases are TGTGCCAGCAGCCCCGGGACAGGGGGCGGAAACACCATATATTTT. Protein sequence: CASSPGTGGGNTIYF.

This clone was detected only once. The chain employs TRBV9 and TRBJ2-3; D is unclear. Germline V gene data show CDR1 as SGDLS and CDR2 as YYNGEE. Trimming left V 2 bases short and J 1 base short, with 14 bases between. This CDR3 region has 16 residues. This CDR3 reads CASSVASTTRTDTQYF. The CDR3 DNA is TGTGCCAGCAGCGTCGCCTCCACGACTCGCACAGATACGCAGTATTTT.

The chain employs TRBV12-3 or TRBV12-4 and TRBJ1-2; TRBD1 matches 7 bases. This CDR3 spans 13 amino acids. The V and J ends lost 8 bases and 4 bases, in that order; junction bases with no gene match: 7. The CDR3 reads CASGTGTVYGYTF. In nucleotides, the CDR3 is TGTGCCAGCGGTACCGGGACAGTCTATGGCTACACCTTC.

The gene calls are TRBV29-1 and TRBJ1-2; D might be TRBD1 (6 bases). There are 13 residues in the CDR3. V lost 1 base, J lost 4 bases, and 10 bases lay in between. CDR1 is SQVTM, CDR2 ANQGSEA, per germline. The DNA of the CDR3 is TGCAGCGTTGAAGGGGACATTACCTATGGCTACACCTTC. Its protein product is CSVEGDITYGYTF.

The V gene is TRBV21-1, the J gene TRBJ1-1. TRBV21-1 is shown as a pseudogene. The length of the CDR3 is 16 residues. The CDR3 region has the DNA TGTGCCAGCGTTCCTACCGTTGGAGGGAAGGTACCTGAAGCTTTCTTT. It yields the protein CASVPTVGGKVPEAFF.

The V call is TRBV6-4, the J call TRBJ2-3; TRBD2 aligns across 10 bases. The CDR3 totals 15 residues. The trim removed 5 bases at V and 4 bases at J, leaving 6 bases unmatched. Germline V gene sequence: CDR1 MRHNA, CDR2 SNTAGT. CDR3 coding DNA: TGTGCCAGCAGTTCAGCGGGGGGGCGGGCAGATACGCAGTATTTT. It is translated as CASSSAGGRADTQYF.

The CDR3 DNA reads TGCGCCAGCAGCCAAGCCCCGGGAGCCACCAACAATGAGCAGTTCTTC. This translates into CASSQAPGATNNEQFF. This chain connects TRBV4-3 to TRBJ2-1, with D possibly matching TRBD2 (6 bases). Germline V lookup: CDR1 LGHNA, CDR2 YSLEER. The CDR3 consists of 16 residues. V dropped 1 base and J dropped 5 bases, with 15 bases sitting between them.

V is TRBV18 and J is TRBJ1-4; D is undetermined. CDR1 KGHSH and CDR2 LQKENI come from the germline V gene. V lost 3 bases to trimming and J lost 0 bases, with 11 bases between them. This CDR3 is built from 16 residues. This chain's CDR3 is CASSPSWWATNEKLFF. In DNA form, the CDR3 reads TGTGCCAGCTCACCGTCGTGGTGGGCAACTAATGAAAAACTGTTTTTT.